Below, 2 T cell receptor beta chains from the same sample are listed, as sequenced in a study of T cell responses to AZD1222 COVID-19 vaccine (dated by TCRdb to 2020 to 2023). What the time point label conveys for this sample: about 28 days (+/-7) after the second vaccine dose. Library construction relied on the immunoSEQ multiplex PCR assay. TCRdb provides this immuneACCESS table in a form limited to in-frame rearrangements. Some clones are lacking; in checked studies, under half of them reflect an unresolved V gene, and why the rest are absent is not known. In all, the sample holds some 14,000 clones, and around 80% of those were seen once. The biggest ten clones account for around 40% of the sample. The starting material was peripheral blood, obtained 28 days after the second AZD1222 dose. The receptors originated from an adult who received the AZD1222 COVID-19 vaccine.

This chain joins TRBV29-1 and TRBJ1-1; TRBD1 aligns across 12 bases. Germline-derived CDR1 and CDR2 are SQVTM and ANQGSEA. The trim removed 4 bases at V and 2 bases at J, leaving 5 bases unmatched. The CDR3 sequence is 15 residues long. The CDR3 loop reads CSVAGQGAYNTEAFF. In nucleotides, the CDR3 is TGCAGCGTTGCGGGACAGGGGGCCTATAACACTGAAGCTTTCTTT.

The chain uses TRBV28 and TRBJ2-5, with D perhaps TRBD1 or TRBD2 (5 bases each). CDR1 and CDR2 (germline): MDHEN, SYDVKM. The CDR3 is 15 residues long. V gave up 5 bases and J gave up 4 bases, with 17 bases separating them. The CDR3 DNA is TGTGCCAGCAGTCTACGGGGCCAGAGAAGAGAGACCCAGTACTTC. Amino acid sequence: CASSLRGQRRETQYF. Full variable domain (remainder filled in from reference TRBV28 and TRBJ2-5): DVKVTQSSRYLVKRTGEKVFLECVQDMDHENMFWYRQDPGLGLRLIYFSYDVKMKEKGDIPEGYSVSREKKERFSLILESASTNQTSMYLCASSLRGQRRETQYFGPGTRLLVL.